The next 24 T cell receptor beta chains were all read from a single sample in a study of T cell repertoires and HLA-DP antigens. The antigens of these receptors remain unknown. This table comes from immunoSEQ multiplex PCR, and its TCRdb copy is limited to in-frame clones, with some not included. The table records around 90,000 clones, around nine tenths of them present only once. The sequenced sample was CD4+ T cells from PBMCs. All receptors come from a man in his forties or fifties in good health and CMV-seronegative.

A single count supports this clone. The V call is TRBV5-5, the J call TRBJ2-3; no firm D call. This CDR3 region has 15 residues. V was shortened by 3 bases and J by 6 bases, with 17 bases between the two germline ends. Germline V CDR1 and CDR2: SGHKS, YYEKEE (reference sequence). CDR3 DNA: TGTGCCAGCAGCTCGCTCACACAGCCGTTGGATACGCAGTATTTT. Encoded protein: CASSSLTQPLDTQYF.

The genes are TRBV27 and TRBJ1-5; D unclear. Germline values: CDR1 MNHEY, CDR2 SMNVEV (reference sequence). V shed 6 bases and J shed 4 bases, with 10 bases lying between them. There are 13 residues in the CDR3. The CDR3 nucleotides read TGTGCCAGCAGCCGAGTCAAAAATCAGCCCCAGCATTTT. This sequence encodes CASSRVKNQPQHF.

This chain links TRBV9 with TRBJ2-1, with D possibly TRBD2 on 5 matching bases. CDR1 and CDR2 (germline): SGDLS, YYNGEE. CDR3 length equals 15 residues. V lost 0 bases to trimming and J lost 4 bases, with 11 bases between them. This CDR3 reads CASSVAGEPYNEQFF. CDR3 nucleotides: TGTGCCAGCAGCGTAGCCGGGGAGCCATACAATGAGCAGTTCTTC.

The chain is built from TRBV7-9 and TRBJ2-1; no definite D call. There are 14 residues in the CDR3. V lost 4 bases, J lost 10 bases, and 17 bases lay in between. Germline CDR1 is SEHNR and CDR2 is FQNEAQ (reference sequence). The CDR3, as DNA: TGTGCCAGCAGCTCCCCGGACCGCCCAATGGAGCAGTTCTTC. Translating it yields CASSSPDRPMEQFF.

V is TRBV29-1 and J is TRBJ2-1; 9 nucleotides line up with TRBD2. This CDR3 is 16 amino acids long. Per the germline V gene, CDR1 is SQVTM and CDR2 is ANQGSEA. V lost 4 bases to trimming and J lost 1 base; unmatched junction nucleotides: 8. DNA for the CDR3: TGCAGCGTTGCCGCGGGGGGGCCAGGGTCCTACAATGAGCAGTTCTTC. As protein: CSVAAGGPGSYNEQFF.

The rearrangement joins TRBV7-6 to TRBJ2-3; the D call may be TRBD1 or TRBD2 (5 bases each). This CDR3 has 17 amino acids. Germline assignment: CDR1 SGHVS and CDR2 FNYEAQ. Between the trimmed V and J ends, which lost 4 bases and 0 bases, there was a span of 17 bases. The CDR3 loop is CASSWGRSGTSTDTQYF. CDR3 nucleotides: TGTGCCAGCAGCTGGGGACGGAGCGGTACAAGCACAGATACGCAGTATTTT. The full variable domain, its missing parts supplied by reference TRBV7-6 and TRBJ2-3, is GAGVSQSPRYKVTKRGQDVALRCDPISGHVSLYWYRQALGQGPEFLTYFNYEAQQDKSGLPNDRFSAERPEGSISTLTIQRTEQRDSAMYRCASSWGRSGTSTDTQYFGPGTRLTVL.

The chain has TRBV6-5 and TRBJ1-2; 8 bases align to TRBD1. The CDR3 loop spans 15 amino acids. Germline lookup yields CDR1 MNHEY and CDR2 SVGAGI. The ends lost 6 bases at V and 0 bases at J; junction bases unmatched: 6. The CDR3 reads CASRLTGEANYGYTF. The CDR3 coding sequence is TGTGCCAGCAGGTTGACAGGGGAGGCTAACTATGGCTACACCTTC.

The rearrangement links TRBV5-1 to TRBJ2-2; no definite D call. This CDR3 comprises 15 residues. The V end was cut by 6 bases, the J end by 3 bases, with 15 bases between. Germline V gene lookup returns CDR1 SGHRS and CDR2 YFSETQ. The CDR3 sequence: CASTSSTTDTGELFF. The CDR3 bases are TGCGCCAGCACCTCAAGCACTACGGACACCGGGGAGCTGTTTTTT.

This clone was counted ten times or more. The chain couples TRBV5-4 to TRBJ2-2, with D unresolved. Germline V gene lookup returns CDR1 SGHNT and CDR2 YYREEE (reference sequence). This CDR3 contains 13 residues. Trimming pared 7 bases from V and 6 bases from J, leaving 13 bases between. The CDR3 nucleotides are TGTGCCAGCCACTCTAGGGATCCCGGGGAGCTGTTTTTT. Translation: CASHSRDPGELFF.

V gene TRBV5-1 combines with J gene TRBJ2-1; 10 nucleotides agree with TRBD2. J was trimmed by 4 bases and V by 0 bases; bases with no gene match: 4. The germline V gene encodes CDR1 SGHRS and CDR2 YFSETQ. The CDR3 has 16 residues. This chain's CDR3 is CASSLVASGGYNEQFF. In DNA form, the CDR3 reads TGCGCCAGCAGCTTGGTGGCTAGCGGGGGTTACAATGAGCAGTTCTTC.

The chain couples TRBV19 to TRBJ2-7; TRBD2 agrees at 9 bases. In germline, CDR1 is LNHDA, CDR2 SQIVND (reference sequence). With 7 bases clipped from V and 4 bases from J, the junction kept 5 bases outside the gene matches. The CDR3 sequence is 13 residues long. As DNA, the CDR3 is TGTGCCAGTATTGGTAGCGGGAGTTACGAGCAGTACTTC. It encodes CASIGSGSYEQYF.

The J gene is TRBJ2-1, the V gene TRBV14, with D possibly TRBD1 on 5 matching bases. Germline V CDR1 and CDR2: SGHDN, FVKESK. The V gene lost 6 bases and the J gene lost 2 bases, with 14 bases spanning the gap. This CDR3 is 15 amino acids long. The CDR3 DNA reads TGTGCCAGCAGTCGTGTGCGACAGACCTACAATGAGCAGTTCTTC. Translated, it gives CASSRVRQTYNEQFF.

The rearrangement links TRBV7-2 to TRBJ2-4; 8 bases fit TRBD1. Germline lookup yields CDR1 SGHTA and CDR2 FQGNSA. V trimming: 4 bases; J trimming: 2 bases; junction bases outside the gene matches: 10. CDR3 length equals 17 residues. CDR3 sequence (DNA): TGTGCCAGCAGCTCGCAAGATAGGACAGGGACCAAAAACATTCAGTACTTC. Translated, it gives CASSSQDRTGTKNIQYF.

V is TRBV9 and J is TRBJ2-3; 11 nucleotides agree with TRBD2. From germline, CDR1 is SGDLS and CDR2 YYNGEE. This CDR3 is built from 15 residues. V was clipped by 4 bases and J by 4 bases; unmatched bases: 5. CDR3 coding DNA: TGTGCCAGCAGCAAAACTAGCGGGGGTGCAGATACGCAGTATTTT. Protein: CASSKTSGGADTQYF. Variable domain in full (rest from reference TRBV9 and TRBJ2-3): DSGVTQTPKHLITATGQRVTLRCSPRSGDLSVYWYQQSLDQGLQFLIQYYNGEERAKGNILERFSAQQFPDLHSELNLSSLELGDSALYFCASSKTSGGADTQYFGPGTRLTVL.

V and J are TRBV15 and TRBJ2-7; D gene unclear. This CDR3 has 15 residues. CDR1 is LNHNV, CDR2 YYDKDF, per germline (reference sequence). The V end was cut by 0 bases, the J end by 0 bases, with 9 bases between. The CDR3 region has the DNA TGTGCCACCAGCAGAGACAGTGAATTCTCCTACGAGCAGTACTTC. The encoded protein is CATSRDSEFSYEQYF. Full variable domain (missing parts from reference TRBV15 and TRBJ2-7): DAMVIQNPRYQVTQFGKPVTLSCSQTLNHNVMYWYQQKSSQAPKLLFHYYDKDFNNEADTPDNFQSRRPNTSFCFLDIRSPGLGDTAMYLCATSRDSEFSYEQYFGPGTRLTVT.

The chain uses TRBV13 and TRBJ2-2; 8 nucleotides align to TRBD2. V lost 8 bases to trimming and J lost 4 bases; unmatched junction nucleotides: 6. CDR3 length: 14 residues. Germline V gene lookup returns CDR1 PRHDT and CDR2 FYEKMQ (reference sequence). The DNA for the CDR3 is TGTGCCAGCGTCCGGGGGGGAGGCACCGGGGAGCTGTTTTTT. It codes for CASVRGGGTGELFF.

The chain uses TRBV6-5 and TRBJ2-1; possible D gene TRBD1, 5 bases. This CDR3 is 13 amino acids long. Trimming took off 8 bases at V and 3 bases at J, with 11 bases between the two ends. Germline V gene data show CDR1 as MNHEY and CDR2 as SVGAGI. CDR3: CASGKQVYNEQFF. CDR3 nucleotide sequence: TGTGCCAGCGGCAAACAGGTCTACAATGAGCAGTTCTTC.

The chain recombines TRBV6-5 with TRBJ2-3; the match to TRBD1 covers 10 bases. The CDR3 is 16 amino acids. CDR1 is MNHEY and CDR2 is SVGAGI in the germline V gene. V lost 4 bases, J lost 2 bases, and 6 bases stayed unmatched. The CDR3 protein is CASSLTGTGVTDTQYF. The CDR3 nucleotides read TGTGCCAGCAGTTTGACCGGGACAGGGGTCACAGATACGCAGTATTTT.

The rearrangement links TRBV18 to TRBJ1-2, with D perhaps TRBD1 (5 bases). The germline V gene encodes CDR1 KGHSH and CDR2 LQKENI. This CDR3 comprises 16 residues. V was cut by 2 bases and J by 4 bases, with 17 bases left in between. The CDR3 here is CASSPDYGASFYGYTF. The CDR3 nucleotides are TGTGCCAGCTCACCAGACTACGGGGCCTCTTTCTATGGCTACACCTTC. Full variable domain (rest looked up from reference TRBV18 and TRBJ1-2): NAGVMQNPRHLVRRRGQEARLRCSPMKGHSHVYWYRQLPEEGLKFMVYLQKENIIDESGMPKERFSAEFPKEGPSILRIQQVVRGDSAAYFCASSPDYGASFYGYTFGSGTRLTVV.

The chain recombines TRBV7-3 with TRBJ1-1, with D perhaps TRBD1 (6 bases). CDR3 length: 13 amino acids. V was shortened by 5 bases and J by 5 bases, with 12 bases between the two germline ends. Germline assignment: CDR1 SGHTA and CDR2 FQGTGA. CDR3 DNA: TGTGCCAGCAGCCCGAACACAGGGACTGAAGCTTTCTTT. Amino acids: CASSPNTGTEAFF.

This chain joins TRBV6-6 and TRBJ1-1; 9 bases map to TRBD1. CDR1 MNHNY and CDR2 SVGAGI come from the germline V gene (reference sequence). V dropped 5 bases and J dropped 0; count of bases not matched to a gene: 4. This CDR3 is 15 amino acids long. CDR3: CASSNGQGLNTEAFF. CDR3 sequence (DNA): TGTGCCAGCAGTAACGGACAGGGGCTGAACACTGAAGCTTTCTTT.

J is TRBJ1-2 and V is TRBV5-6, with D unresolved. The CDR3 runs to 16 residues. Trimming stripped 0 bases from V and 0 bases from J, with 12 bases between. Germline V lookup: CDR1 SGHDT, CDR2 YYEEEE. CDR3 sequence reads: CASSLEGGGANYGYTF. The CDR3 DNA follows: TGTGCCAGCAGCTTGGAGGGCGGCGGAGCTAACTATGGCTACACCTTC.

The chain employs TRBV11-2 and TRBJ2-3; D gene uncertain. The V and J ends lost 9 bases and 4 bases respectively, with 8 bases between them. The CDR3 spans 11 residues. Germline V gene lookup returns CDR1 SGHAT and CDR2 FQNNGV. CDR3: CASTNADTQYF. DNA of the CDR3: TGTGCCAGTACCAATGCAGATACGCAGTATTTT.

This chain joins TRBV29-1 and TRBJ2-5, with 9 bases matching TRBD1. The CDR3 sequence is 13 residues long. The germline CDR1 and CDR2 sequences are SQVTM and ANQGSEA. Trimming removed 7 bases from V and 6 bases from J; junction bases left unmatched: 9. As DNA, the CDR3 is TGCAGCGCCCTGACAGGGGGTTTACAGACCCAGTACTTC. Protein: CSALTGGLQTQYF.